This record covers a single T cell receptor beta chain. Its antigen is not known. In the PCR, 60 Vbeta and 13 Jbeta primers were used. The table came from immunoSEQ multiplex PCR; TCRdb's copy has only in-frame clones and leaves some out. The sample contains over 150,000 clones, 70% to 85% of which appear only once. The data derive from a study of cytomegalovirus exposure and HLA in healthy donors. The germline gives CDR1 SGHRS, CDR2 YFSETQ. V was pared by 0 bases and J by 7 bases, with 14 bases between. The CDR3 sequence is 15 residues long. Study-level results: In vitro experiments confirmed that three CMV-associated chains were specific for CMV antigens.

V is TRBV5-1 and J is TRBJ2-1; the D gene is possibly TRBD2 (6 bases). The TCR originated in a man aged 25 to 40 in good health and CMV-seropositive. Sample: PBMCs. CDR3 bases: TGCGCCAGCAGCTTGGCAGGGACTGGGAAAAATGAGCAGTTCTTC. It translates to CASSLAGTGKNEQFF.